The clone carrying this T cell receptor beta chain was seen at least ten times. As yet, its antigen is unknown. The entry originates in a study of regulatory T cells in long-lasting Graves disease. General observations from the study: The study found TRBV28, TRBJ1-2 and TRBJ2-5 favored in persistent disease. The researchers studied only peripheral blood, not thyroid tissue.

To make TCR beta libraries, researchers used iRepertoire HTBI primers and Arm-PCR of CDR3 regions. TCRdb re-called the multiplex PCR reads through MiXCR, storing one row per CDR3 protein. The data show 620,000 or so distinct CDR3 sequences, with roughly 15% seen just once and approximately 20% held by the top ten. Time point in this sample: newly diagnosed GD, antithyroid drugs for less than 3 months. PBMC-extracted RNA yielded the TCR library. With 5 bases removed from V and 0 bases from J, the gap between germline ends came to 2 bases. This CDR3 has 11 amino acids. Germline-derived CDR1 and CDR2 are MNHEY and SVGEGT. These same records also appear under a second study, on T cells in Graves' hyperthyroidism and ophthalmopathy.

The chain is built from TRBV6-2 or TRBV6-3 and TRBJ2-7; D unclear. This TCR was recovered from a woman in her twenties or thirties with Graves disease. Sequences were derived from peripheral blood mononuclear cells (PBMCs), sampled at new diagnosis, from a patient treated with antithyroid drugs. Written as DNA, the CDR3 is TGTGCCAGCAGTGGCTCCTACGAGCAGTACTTC. Translation: CASSGSYEQYF.